The 5 T cell receptor beta chains given below trace back to one sample, sequenced in a study of blood T cell repertoires in COVID-19 (TCRdb year 2020). Library preparation employed the immunoSEQ multiplex PCR assay. Not all clones reach the TCRdb copy of this immuneACCESS table, which keeps in-frame sequences only. Checked studies attribute under half of the gap to unresolved V genes and leave the rest unexplained. Counted in this sample were some 150,000 clones; 75% to 85% of them appeared once. Less than 5.5% of the sample lies in the top ten. The sequenced material came from peripheral blood. Receptor source: a woman between 50 and 59 years old with acute or convalescent COVID-19.

This clone was recorded many times. The rearrangement links TRBV11-3 to TRBJ2-2; D not certain. The CDR3 extends over 13 amino acids. Germline V lookup: CDR1 SGHNT, CDR2 YENEEA. V dropped 2 bases and J dropped 6 bases, with 7 bases sitting between them. The CDR3 sequence is CASSLRDPGELFF. CDR3 in DNA: TGTGCCAGCAGCTTACGAGATCCCGGGGAGCTGTTTTTT.

CDR3 in amino acids: CASSRSRRTSGGNNEQFF. In DNA, the CDR3 is TGTGCCAGCAGCCGATCCCGACGGACTAGCGGGGGCAACAATGAGCAGTTCTTC. V and J are TRBV13 and TRBJ2-1; TRBD2 agrees at 13 bases. CDR1 is PRHDT, CDR2 FYEKMQ, per germline (reference sequence). V dropped 5 bases and J dropped 5; count of bases not matched to a gene: 12. There are 18 residues in the CDR3.

This clone was observed many times. The CDR3 coding sequence is TGTGCCAGCAAACAGGGAGGGGTCTCAACCTATGGCTACACCTTC. It yields the protein CASKQGGVSTYGYTF. The chain combines TRBV27 with TRBJ1-2, with a tentative D call TRBD1 (6 bases). Germline V gene lookup returns CDR1 MNHEY and CDR2 SMNVEV (reference sequence). CDR3 length equals 15 residues. Trimming pared 7 bases from V and 4 bases from J, leaving 19 bases between.

The rearrangement uses TRBV4-2 and TRBJ2-6; 9 positions match TRBD2. The CDR3 contains 16 residues. Trimming removed 4 bases from V and 0 bases from J; junction bases left unmatched: 1. The germline V gene has CDR1 LGHNA and CDR2 YNFKEQ. The CDR3 DNA reads as TGTGCCAGCAGCCCGACTAGCGGCTCTGGGGCCAACGTCCTGACTTTC. Protein: CASSPTSGSGANVLTF.

The rearrangement links TRBV11-2 to TRBJ2-7, with D possibly matching TRBD2 (6 bases). The CDR3 contains 16 residues. With 5 bases removed from V and 5 bases from J, the gap between germline ends came to 22 bases. Germline CDR1 reads SGHAT; CDR2 reads FQNNGV. The DNA of the CDR3 is TGTGCCAGCAGCCCCTTTGGGGGGAACATCGTAAACGAGCAGTACTTC. It encodes CASSPFGGNIVNEQYF.